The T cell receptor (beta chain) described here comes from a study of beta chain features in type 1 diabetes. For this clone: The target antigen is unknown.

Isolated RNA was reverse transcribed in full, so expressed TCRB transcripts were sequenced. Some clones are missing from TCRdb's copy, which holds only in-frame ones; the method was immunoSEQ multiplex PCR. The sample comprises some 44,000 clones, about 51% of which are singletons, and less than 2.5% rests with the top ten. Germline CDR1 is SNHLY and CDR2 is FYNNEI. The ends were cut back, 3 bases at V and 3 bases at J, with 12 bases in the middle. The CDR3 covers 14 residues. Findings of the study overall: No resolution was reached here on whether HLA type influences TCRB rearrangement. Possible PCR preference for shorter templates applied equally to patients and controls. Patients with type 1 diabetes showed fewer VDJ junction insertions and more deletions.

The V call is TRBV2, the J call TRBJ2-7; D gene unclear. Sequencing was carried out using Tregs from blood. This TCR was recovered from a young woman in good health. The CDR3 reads CASSERSDIYEQYF. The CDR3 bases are TGTGCCAGCAGTGAGAGGAGTGATATCTACGAGCAGTACTTC.